This record covers a single T cell receptor (beta chain). Its antigen remains unidentified. The naive CD8 population came from CD45RO-negative cells selected for CCR7, without terminally differentiated effector memory CD45RA+ cells. The material for each subset, its genomic DNA, was split evenly across several immunoSEQ plates. Method: immunoSEQ multiplex PCR; TCRdb's copy keeps in-frame clones and lacks some. The table lists about 580,000 clones, roughly 98% of them singletons. The data derive from a study of shared clonotypes between healthy human individuals. Study conclusions and caveats: Generally, estimated richness proved larger in naive subsets than it did in memory subsets.

Germline V gene sequence: CDR1 SGHTA, CDR2 FQGTGA. The CDR3 runs to 18 residues. Trimming stripped 8 bases from V and 0 bases from J, with 20 bases between. Sequencing input: naive CD8+ T cells sorted from blood. V is TRBV7-3 and J is TRBJ2-6; D is ambiguous. This receptor was taken from a man younger than 45 in good health. The CDR3 nucleotides read TGTGCCAGCGGACCCGGAGTCGACGCAAGCTCTGGGGCCAACGTCCTGACTTTC. This sequence encodes CASGPGVDASSGANVLTF.